This entry lists 10 T cell receptor beta chains sequenced from one sample in a study of coeliac disease. TCRdb's copy holds only in-frame clones and misses some; the assay was immunoSEQ multiplex PCR. The table includes several thousand clones, approximately 50% detected once. Input material: lymphocytes from the gut lamina propria. The receptor source for this set is a man aged 70-80 years without celiac disease.

This clone was counted only a few times. The chain links TRBV6-1 to TRBJ2-2; perhaps TRBD2 as D (6 bases). Germline V gene data show CDR1 as MNHNS and CDR2 as SASEGT. This CDR3 is built from 14 residues. The V end was cut by 5 bases, the J end by 2 bases, with 9 bases between. The CDR3 nucleotides are TGTGCCAGCAGTCCCGGGGGAAACACCGGGGAGCTGTTTTTT. Its protein product is CASSPGGNTGELFF.

The J gene is TRBJ2-3, the V gene TRBV4-1, with 10 bases identical to TRBD2. The J segment lost 5 bases and the V segment lost 2 bases, leaving 7 bases of the junction unmatched. This CDR3 contains 16 residues. Germline V gives CDR1 MGHRA, CDR2 YSYEKL. The CDR3 loop reads CASSQFSGGAKDTQYF. DNA of the CDR3: TGCGCCAGCAGCCAATTCAGCGGGGGGGCCAAAGATACGCAGTATTTT.

The genes are TRBV18 and TRBJ1-2; a possible D gene is TRBD1 (5 bases). Germline CDR1 and CDR2: KGHSH and LQKENI. The ends were cut back, 2 bases at V and 5 bases at J, with 15 bases in the middle. CDR3 length equals 15 residues. In DNA, the CDR3 is TGTGCCAGCTCACCAGCGGGCGGGGGAGTGTATGGCTACACCTTC. Translated, it gives CASSPAGGGVYGYTF.

This clone showed up just once. The genes are TRBV19 and TRBJ1-1; D may be TRBD1 (6 bases). Germline V gene data show CDR1 as LNHDA and CDR2 as SQIVND (reference sequence). V gave up 3 bases and J gave up 4 bases, with 18 bases separating them. The CDR3 covers 16 residues. The CDR3 here is CASSMTPRGRGTEAFF. The DNA for the CDR3 is TGTGCCAGTAGTATGACCCCCAGGGGCCGGGGCACTGAAGCTTTCTTT.

This clone came up once. The genes are TRBV14 and TRBJ2-5; 8 positions match TRBD1. The J call may be faulty, since TRBJ2-7 better matches the DNA end. Germline V gene data show CDR1 as SGHDN and CDR2 as FVKESK. This CDR3 contains 17 residues. The chain's CDR3 is CASSQATKDRDPYEQYF. The CDR3 DNA sequence: TGTGCCAGCAGCCAGGCGACAAAGGACAGGGACCCCTACGAGCAGTACTTC.

The chain combines TRBV29-1 with TRBJ2-7; the match to TRBD1 covers 7 bases. The CDR3 is 12 residues long. Losses at the gene ends were 7 bases for V and 3 bases for J; bases not matched to a gene: 6. The germline V gene has CDR1 SQVTM and CDR2 ANQGSEA. CDR3 in DNA: TGCAGCGCCCTGGGACAGTACTACGAGCAGTACTTC. It specifies CSALGQYYEQYF.

The chain links TRBV7-2 to TRBJ2-3; possible D gene TRBD1, 6 bases. Trimming left V 1 base short and J 0 bases short, with 8 bases between. CDR1 is SGHTA, CDR2 FQGNSA, per germline. This CDR3 has 15 residues. CDR3 in amino acids: CASSLGDTSTDTQYF. CDR3 nucleotides: TGTGCCAGCAGCTTAGGGGACACTAGCACAGATACGCAGTATTTT.

This clone has just one count. The CDR3 bases are TGTGCCAGCAGCTTGCGGGTCAAGAACACTGAAGCTTTCTTT. It yields the protein CASSLRVKNTEAFF. This sequence joins TRBV5-6 and TRBJ1-1; the D is unclear. Looked up from germline, CDR1 is SGHDT and CDR2 is YYEEEE. The V end lost 1 base, the J end lost 1 base, and 8 bases lay between the germline ends. The CDR3 covers 14 residues. Full variable domain (rest looked up from reference TRBV5-6 and TRBJ1-1): DAGVTQSPTHLIKTRGQQVTLRCSPKSGHDTVSWYQQALGQGPQFIFQYYEEEERQRGNFPDRFSGHQFPNYSSELNVNALLLGDSALYLCASSLRVKNTEAFFGQGTRLTVV.

CDR3 sequence (DNA): TGTGCCAGTAGGCCCGGGGGGGTTGGGTCAGATACGCAGTATTTT. The encoded protein is CASRPGGVGSDTQYF. This rearrangement joins TRBV19 to TRBJ2-3; 8 bases align to TRBD2. The germline V gene has CDR1 LNHDA and CDR2 SQIVND (reference sequence). V lost 6 bases and J lost 4; bases outside the gene matches: 9. This CDR3 comprises 15 residues.

The V and J genes are TRBV29-1 and TRBJ2-7; TRBD1 agrees at 9 bases. This CDR3 has 13 amino acids. The V gene's germline CDR1 is SQVTM and CDR2 ANQGSEA. Losses at the gene ends were 1 base for V and 7 bases for J; bases not matched to a gene: 5. The CDR3 DNA follows: TGCAGCGTTGAAGGGGACAGGGATTATGAGCAGTACTTC. It encodes CSVEGDRDYEQYF.